This TCR beta chain derives from a study of regulatory T cells. The primer mix had 52 TRBV and 13 TRBJ primers. The method was immunoSEQ multiplex PCR; TCRdb's version includes in-frame clones alone and lacks a portion of them. The sample has fewer than 13,000 clones, roughly 84% seen once. Study-level points and caveats: Shannon entropy was nonsignificantly lower in patient CD8+ T cells than control CD8+ cells. Regulatory T cells showed the strongest V-J pair restriction and V/J gene skewing among patient repertoires.

The CDR3 extends over 13 amino acids. CDR1 and CDR2 (germline): SGHVS, FQNEAQ. The germline V and J ends were trimmed by 4 bases and 1 base, with 6 bases remaining between them. As for this clone: Its antigen is undetermined.

Every patient with CD3G deficiency had evidence of autoimmunity. At testing, patients were 2 to 39 years old, with reduced naive and increased memory T-cell proportions. The chain joins TRBV7-8 to TRBJ2-3; no firm D call. Input material: CD8+ T cells sorted from blood. This clonotype originated in a person aged 18 to 30 with CD3G deficiency. CDR3 sequence: CASSSTRTDTQYF. CDR3 bases: TGTGCCAGCAGCTCGACCCGCACAGATACGCAGTATTTT.